Below are 31 T cell receptor beta chains sequenced from a single sample in a study of blood T cell repertoires in COVID-19 (TCRdb year 2020). The library was built by means of the immunoSEQ multiplex PCR assay. In its TCRdb copy, this immuneACCESS table keeps in-frame sequences only and misses some clones. Where compared with another copy, unresolved V genes explain less than half of these, and the others have no known cause. This sample comprises just over 300,000 clones, about 85% of them detected only once. 2% to 3% of the sample comes from the top ten. The sample was peripheral blood. The receptor source for this set is a man between 18 and 29 years old with active or convalescent COVID-19.

The CDR3 DNA reads as TGTGCCAGCAGAAAGGGGGCAGAGCTGAAGGGGGAAGCTTTCTTT. This codes for CASRKGAELKGEAFF. The chain joins TRBV9 to TRBJ1-1, with TRBD1 identical over 7 bases. Germline assignment: CDR1 SGDLS and CDR2 YYNGEE. This CDR3 is 15 amino acids long. Losses at the gene ends were 5 bases for V and 8 bases for J; bases not matched to a gene: 15.

The genes are TRBV11-2 and TRBJ2-3, with a weak D call TRBD2 (6 bases). V was pared by 5 bases and J by 0 bases, with 18 bases between. Germline CDR1 and CDR2: SGHAT and FQNNGV. The CDR3 is 17 residues long. CDR3 sequence reads: CASSRGVLAESTDTQYF. The CDR3 DNA reads as TGTGCCAGCAGCCGCGGGGTGTTAGCGGAGAGCACAGATACGCAGTATTTT.

The rearrangement joins TRBV29-1 to TRBJ2-4; no clear D gene. This CDR3 comprises 14 residues. CDR1 and CDR2 from the germline V gene are SQVTM and ANQGSEA. The V end lost 2 bases, the J end lost 5 bases, and 13 bases lay between the germline ends. The DNA of the CDR3 is TGCAGCGTTGAATCAACCTTACAGCAAAACATTCAGTACTTC. This gives the protein CSVESTLQQNIQYF.

The chain is built from TRBV18 and TRBJ1-2; D possibly corresponds to TRBD1 (5 bases). Germline lookup yields CDR1 KGHSH and CDR2 LQKENI. V was pared by 3 bases and J by 4 bases, with 24 bases between. The CDR3 extends over 18 amino acids. This CDR3 reads CASSPFRDATSGGYGYTF. The CDR3 bases are TGTGCCAGCTCACCGTTTCGGGACGCCACCTCGGGGGGCTATGGCTACACCTTC.

The chain is built from TRBV5-1 and TRBJ1-4, with TRBD1 as a possible D gene (5 bases). There are 15 residues in the CDR3. V was shortened by 5 bases and J by 0 bases, with 11 bases between the two germline ends. Germline V gene lookup returns CDR1 SGHRS and CDR2 YFSETQ. The CDR3 sequence is CASSPGGATNEKLFF. DNA of the CDR3: TGCGCCAGCAGTCCCGGGGGAGCAACTAATGAAAAACTGTTTTTT.

This clone was observed a single time. The chain couples TRBV27 to TRBJ1-6; D is perhaps TRBD1 (6 bases). The CDR3 covers 14 residues. The V and J ends lost 6 bases and 7 bases respectively, with 13 bases between them. The germline V gene encodes CDR1 MNHEY and CDR2 SMNVEV (reference sequence). Here the CDR3 DNA reads TGTGCCAGCAGGATTAGAGGACAGAATTCACCCCTCCACTTT. Its protein product is CASRIRGQNSPLHF.

This clone came up a few times. This rearrangement joins TRBV3-1 (or the pseudogene TRBV3-2) to TRBJ2-7; 9 bases map to TRBD1. The CDR3 has 15 amino acids. V gave up 0 bases and J gave up 3 bases; unmatched junction bases: 3. Germline values: CDR1 LGHDT, CDR2 YNNKEL (reference sequence). DNA for the CDR3: TGTGCCAGCAGCCAAGAAACAGGGGGCTTCTACGAGCAGTACTTC. Its translation: CASSQETGGFYEQYF.

CDR3 protein: CATSRDSREQYF. For the CDR3, the DNA is TGTGCCACCAGCAGAGATTCTCGCGAGCAGTACTTC. V is TRBV15 and J is TRBJ2-7; D gene unclear. Germline CDR1 is LNHNV and CDR2 is YYDKDF (reference sequence). The CDR3 has 12 residues. V lost 0 bases, J lost 6 bases, and 6 bases lay in between.

The rearrangement joins TRBV5-4 to TRBJ1-1, with D maybe TRBD1 (6 bases). The CDR3 sequence is 18 residues long. The V and J ends lost 0 bases and 0 bases respectively, with 18 bases between them. Germline CDR1 reads SGHNT; CDR2 reads YYREEE (reference sequence). The CDR3, as DNA: TGTGCCAGCAGCTTGGATGCGGGGGCGCGGGGGTTGAACACTGAAGCTTTCTTT. It yields the protein CASSLDAGARGLNTEAFF.

In this sample, this clone turned up once. The chain is built from TRBV6-5 and TRBJ2-4; D perhaps matches TRBD1 (5 bases). V gave up 8 bases and J gave up 7 bases, with 18 bases separating them. Germline CDR1 MNHEY, CDR2 SVGAGI. The CDR3 is made up of 14 amino acids. This CDR3 is CASQDTPHLNIQYF. CDR3 coding DNA: TGTGCCAGCCAGGACACCCCGCACCTTAACATTCAGTACTTC.

The chain joins TRBV14 to TRBJ2-1; 8 positions match TRBD2. V was clipped by 3 bases and J by 6 bases; unmatched bases: 4. Germline CDR1 and CDR2: SGHDN and FVKESK. The CDR3 runs 14 residues. CDR3 nucleotides: TGTGCCAGCAGCCACCATCTAGCGGGCAATGAGCAGTTCTTC. It specifies CASSHHLAGNEQFF.

V usage is TRBV25-1 and J usage is TRBJ1-3; D may be TRBD1 (6 bases). The CDR3 covers 13 residues. With 5 bases removed from V and 2 bases from J, the gap between germline ends came to 7 bases. Germline V gene lookup returns CDR1 MGHDK and CDR2 SYGVNS. The CDR3 DNA reads TGTGCCAGCAGTTCAGGGGCTGGAAACACCATATATTTT. Its protein product is CASSSGAGNTIYF. The full variable domain, with the rest looked up from reference TRBV25-1 and TRBJ1-3, is EADIYQTPRYLVIGTGKKITLECSQTMGHDKMYWYQQDPGMELHLIHYSYGVNSTEKGDLSSESTVSRIRTEHFPLTLESARPSHTSQYLCASSSGAGNTIYFGEGSWLTVV.

The CDR3 DNA follows: TGTGCCACCAGTGATTGGTCGGGGGAGCAGTTCTTC. This gives the protein CATSDWSGEQFF. The chain is built from TRBV24-1 and TRBJ2-1; the D gene is possibly TRBD2 (5 bases). V lost 2 bases, J lost 10 bases, and 8 bases lay in between. The length of the CDR3 is 12 residues. Germline lookup yields CDR1 KGHDR and CDR2 SFDVKD.

The chain has TRBV6-1 and TRBJ2-7; maybe TRBD1 (6 bases). V gave up 2 bases and J gave up 5 bases, with 19 bases separating them. The CDR3 has 16 amino acids. From germline, CDR1 is MNHNS and CDR2 SASEGT. The CDR3 coding sequence is TGTGCCAGCAGTGAAATACAGGGTGGGTTACTCCACGAGCAGTACTTC. It is translated as CASSEIQGGLLHEQYF.

For the CDR3, the DNA is TGTGCCAGCTATCGGGATGTGTCGAGCAATCAGCCCCAGCATTTT. Translating it yields CASYRDVSSNQPQHF. This sequence joins TRBV6-6 and TRBJ1-5, with unresolved D. Germline V CDR1 and CDR2: MNHNY, SVGAGI (reference sequence). This CDR3 contains 15 residues. The V end lost 8 bases, the J end lost 1 base, and 15 bases lay between the germline ends.

The chain combines TRBV28 with TRBJ1-6, with D unresolved. Germline-derived CDR1 and CDR2 are MDHEN and SYDVKM. The ends were cut back, 3 bases at V and 6 bases at J, with 9 bases in the middle. The CDR3 has 14 residues. This CDR3 is CASSFPLSNSPLHF. The CDR3 coding sequence is TGTGCCAGCAGTTTTCCCTTGTCTAATTCACCCCTCCACTTT.

The chain is built from TRBV27 and TRBJ1-2; 8 positions agree with TRBD1. CDR3 length: 16 amino acids. The trim removed 2 bases at V and 4 bases at J, leaving 9 bases unmatched. CDR1 and CDR2 from the germline V gene are MNHEY and SMNVEV (reference sequence). CDR3 residues: CASSLLSAGGGYGYTF. CDR3 nucleotide sequence: TGTGCCAGCAGTTTACTATCGGCAGGGGGCGGCTATGGCTACACCTTC.

Of note for this clone: This sample also contains other DNA sequences that code for the same CDR3. The chain employs TRBV27 and TRBJ1-1, with no clear D. Germline CDR1 reads MNHEY; CDR2 reads SMNVEV (reference sequence). This CDR3 is built from 13 residues. The V and J ends lost 3 bases and 1 base respectively, with 6 bases between them. CDR3 in DNA: TGTGCCAGCAGTTTCAGTCCGAACACTGAAGCTTTCTTT. It is translated as CASSFSPNTEAFF.

This sequence joins TRBV10-3 and TRBJ1-1; TRBD1 matches at 7 bases. Germline V gene sequence: CDR1 ENHRY, CDR2 SYGVKD. The CDR3 sequence is 13 residues long. V gave up 3 bases and J gave up 8 bases; unmatched junction bases: 6. This chain's CDR3 is CAISERQGEEAFF. The CDR3 bases are TGTGCCATCAGTGAAAGACAGGGAGAAGAAGCTTTCTTT.

V is TRBV7-9 and J is TRBJ1-5; tentatively, D is TRBD1 (6 bases). This CDR3 is built from 17 residues. Trimming took 3 bases from V and 0 from J, leaving 15 bases between them. Germline-derived CDR1 and CDR2 are SEHNR and FQNEAQ (reference sequence). The CDR3 sequence: CASSLGADFNSNQPQHF. CDR3 DNA sequence: TGTGCCAGCAGCTTGGGGGCAGACTTTAATAGCAATCAGCCCCAGCATTTT.

The CDR3 DNA reads TGTGCCAGCAGCCACCTAGGGACAGTGGACTACAATGAGCAGTTCTTC. Protein product: CASSHLGTVDYNEQFF. The chain employs TRBV7-3 and TRBJ2-1; 7 nucleotides align to TRBD1. The germline V gene encodes CDR1 SGHTA and CDR2 FQGTGA. CDR3 length equals 16 residues. Trimming at V came to 5 bases and at J to 3 bases, leaving 10 bases not matched to a gene.

The rearrangement uses TRBV9 and TRBJ2-1, with 10 bases fitting TRBD2. This CDR3 contains 17 residues. Germline lookup yields CDR1 SGDLS and CDR2 YYNGEE. V trimming: 3 bases; J trimming: 6 bases; junction bases outside the gene matches: 12. The chain's CDR3 is CASSAGSPSGSPNEQFF. CDR3 bases: TGTGCCAGCAGCGCCGGATCTCCTAGCGGGAGCCCCAATGAGCAGTTCTTC. Filled out from reference TRBV9 and TRBJ2-1, the complete variable domain reads DSGVTQTPKHLITATGQRVTLRCSPRSGDLSVYWYQQSLDQGLQFLIQYYNGEERAKGNILERFSAQQFPDLHSELNLSSLELGDSALYFCASSAGSPSGSPNEQFFGPGTRLTVL.

In DNA form, the CDR3 reads TGTGCCAGCAGTTACCGGCAGCGCTACGAGCAGTACTTC. Its protein is CASSYRQRYEQYF. This chain uses TRBV27 with TRBJ2-7; D is ambiguous. The germline V gene encodes CDR1 MNHEY and CDR2 SMNVEV (reference sequence). The CDR3 is made up of 13 amino acids. V was trimmed by 4 bases and J by 3 bases, leaving 10 bases between them.

The chain uses TRBV7-9 and TRBJ2-1, with D possibly TRBD2 on 6 matching bases. CDR1 SEHNR and CDR2 FQNEAQ come from the germline V gene (reference sequence). CDR3 length equals 12 residues. Trimming took off 3 bases at V and 9 bases at J, with 9 bases between the two ends. The CDR3 DNA reads TGTGCCAGCAGCTTGATGGGGGGTGAGCAGTTCTTC. It codes for CASSLMGGEQFF.

The chain has TRBV4-1 and TRBJ2-7; 9 positions match TRBD2. Germline loops: CDR1 MGHRA, CDR2 YSYEKL. V trimming: 2 bases; J trimming: 4 bases; junction bases outside the gene matches: 6. CDR3 length: 15 residues. Here the CDR3 reads CASSQIPGLAYEQYF. DNA of the CDR3: TGCGCCAGCAGCCAAATTCCGGGACTAGCTTACGAGCAGTACTTC.

The gene calls are TRBV28 and TRBJ1-3, with a possible D match to TRBD1 (6 bases). Germline V gene sequence: CDR1 MDHEN, CDR2 SYDVKM. V lost 8 bases to trimming and J lost 0 bases, with 11 bases between them. The CDR3 runs 14 residues. The CDR3 loop reads CASEQGGSGNTIYF. CDR3 DNA: TGTGCCAGCGAACAGGGCGGCTCTGGAAACACCATATATTTT.

The chain uses TRBV4-3 and TRBJ2-3; D perhaps matches TRBD2 (5 bases). V lost 5 bases to trimming and J lost 6 bases, with 12 bases between them. CDR1 and CDR2 (germline): LGHNA, YSLEER. This CDR3 contains 13 residues. The CDR3 DNA reads TGCGCCAGCAGCTCATTGCCGGGGGATACGCAGTATTTT. It translates to CASSSLPGDTQYF.

The chain is built from TRBV5-5 and TRBJ2-2; D remains ambiguous. The length of the CDR3 is 15 residues. Trimming stripped 0 bases from V and 4 bases from J, with 10 bases between. Germline CDR1 reads SGHKS; CDR2 reads YYEKEE (reference sequence). The CDR3 nucleotides are TGTGCCAGCAGCTTGGCCACTTATAGCACCGGGGAGCTGTTTTTT. This sequence encodes CASSLATYSTGELFF.

CDR3 coding DNA: TGTGCCAGCAGAGGGACAGGGATGCCGCCCCAGCATTTT. This gives the protein CASRGTGMPPQHF. The J gene is TRBJ1-5, the V gene TRBV2; 9 bases line up with TRBD1. The CDR3 totals 13 residues. Trimming cost V 6 bases and J 9 bases; bases outside gene matches: 6. The germline V gene encodes CDR1 SNHLY and CDR2 FYNNEI.

This rearrangement joins TRBV6-2 or TRBV6-3 to TRBJ1-6; TRBD1 agrees at 7 bases. The ends lost 5 bases at V and 5 bases at J; junction bases unmatched: 6. The V gene's germline CDR1 is MNHEY and CDR2 SVGEGT. CDR3 length equals 15 residues. CDR3 in DNA: TGTGCCAGCAGTCCCCGACAGGGAAATAATTCACCCCTCCACTTT. It codes for CASSPRQGNNSPLHF.

The chain has TRBV18 and TRBJ1-1; TRBD1 matches 7 bases. With 6 bases clipped from V and 4 bases from J, the junction kept 5 bases outside the gene matches. The CDR3 spans 13 residues. Germline CDR1 and CDR2: KGHSH and LQKENI. CDR3 protein: CASSSTGFTEAFF. The CDR3 DNA reads as TGTGCCAGCTCGTCGACAGGGTTCACTGAAGCTTTCTTT. The full variable domain, with the rest looked up from reference TRBV18 and TRBJ1-1, is NAGVMQNPRHLVRRRGQEARLRCSPMKGHSHVYWYRQLPEEGLKFMVYLQKENIIDESGMPKERFSAEFPKEGPSILRIQQVVRGDSAAYFCASSSTGFTEAFFGQGTRLTVV.